The next 11 T cell receptor beta chains were all read from a single sample in a study of cytomegalovirus exposure and HLA in healthy donors. Generated by immunoSEQ multiplex PCR, the TCRdb table keeps only in-frame clones and is missing some. The data hold roughly 300,000 clones, with 75% to 90% observed a single time. The sample consisted of PBMCs. The receptors here all came from a woman in her twenties or thirties in good health and CMV-seropositive.

The CDR3 nucleotides read TGTGCCAGCAGTTTATACCGGGACACAGATACGCAGTATTTT. Translation gives CASSLYRDTDTQYF. This sequence joins TRBV27 and TRBJ2-3; the D gene is possibly TRBD2 (5 bases). CDR1 and CDR2 (germline): MNHEY, SMNVEV (reference sequence). V lost 1 base to trimming and J lost 2 bases, with 7 bases between them. The CDR3 sequence is 14 residues long.

This chain uses TRBV6-5 with TRBJ2-5; possible D gene TRBD2, 6 bases. This CDR3 has 15 amino acids. The V gene's germline CDR1 is MNHEY and CDR2 SVGAGI. Trimming left V 0 bases short and J 7 bases short, with 15 bases between. The CDR3 loop reads CASSYSRDSWVTQYF. DNA for the CDR3: TGTGCCAGCAGTTACTCCCGGGACTCCTGGGTGACCCAGTACTTC.

The chain carries TRBV28 and TRBJ2-1; TRBD2 agrees at 16 bases. V trimming: 3 bases; J trimming: 4 bases; junction bases outside the gene matches: 21. The CDR3 length is 23 residues. The germline CDR1 and CDR2 sequences are MDHEN and SYDVKM. The CDR3 sequence: CASSLWRTGTSGRAYSEYNEQFF. The CDR3 nucleotides are TGTGCCAGCAGTTTGTGGAGAACCGGGACTAGCGGGAGGGCCTACAGCGAATACAATGAGCAGTTCTTC.

The rearrangement uses TRBV4-1 and TRBJ1-5; D is unresolved. Trimming took off 0 bases at V and 0 bases at J, with 9 bases between the two ends. This CDR3 is 16 amino acids long. CDR1 and CDR2 from the germline V gene are MGHRA and YSYEKL. The CDR3 loop reads CASSQEQEYSNQPQHF. The CDR3 DNA reads TGCGCCAGCAGCCAAGAGCAGGAATATAGCAATCAGCCCCAGCATTTT.

The V call is TRBV15, the J call TRBJ1-2, with TRBD1 identical over 9 bases. The V and J ends lost 1 base and 6 bases, in that order; junction bases with no gene match: 3. This CDR3 spans 14 amino acids. Per the germline V gene, CDR1 is LNHNV and CDR2 is YYDKDF (reference sequence). The CDR3 DNA reads TGTGCCACCAGCAGAGGGTGGACAGGGGATGGCTACACCTTC. Amino acids: CATSRGWTGDGYTF.

The gene calls are TRBV25-1 and TRBJ2-1, with D possibly matching TRBD1 (5 bases). The CDR3 sequence is 18 residues long. Germline V gene lookup returns CDR1 MGHDK and CDR2 SYGVNS. Deletions cut 3 bases from V and 1 base from J, with 19 bases between. The CDR3 protein is CASSDSSQGVESYNEQFF. The CDR3 DNA is TGTGCCAGCAGTGATTCTTCCCAGGGTGTGGAGTCCTACAATGAGCAGTTCTTC.

The DNA of the CDR3 is TGTGCCAGCAGTGATATTGGAAACACCGGGGAGCTGTTTTTT. It specifies CASSDIGNTGELFF. This rearrangement joins TRBV25-1 to TRBJ2-2; D gene ambiguous. The germline V gene has CDR1 MGHDK and CDR2 SYGVNS. This CDR3 comprises 14 residues. Trimming stripped 3 bases from V and 2 bases from J, with 7 bases between.

This sequence joins TRBV18 and TRBJ2-7; 8 bases align to TRBD1. Germline assignment: CDR1 KGHSH and CDR2 LQKENI. V lost 2 bases to trimming and J lost 3 bases; unmatched junction nucleotides: 6. The CDR3 loop spans 15 amino acids. DNA for the CDR3: TGTGCCAGCTCACCATCCGGGACAGGCGGCTACGAGCAGTACTTC. It encodes CASSPSGTGGYEQYF.

This rearrangement joins TRBV10-2 to TRBJ2-1, with 9 bases that match TRBD2. The junction had 5 bases not matched to a gene; V was cut back by 7 bases and J by 4 bases. Germline V gives CDR1 WSHSY, CDR2 SAAADI. CDR3 length: 14 amino acids. The chain's CDR3 is CASTGTSFYNEQFF. The CDR3 bases are TGCGCCAGCACCGGGACTAGCTTTTACAATGAGCAGTTCTTC.

The rearrangement joins TRBV29-1 to TRBJ1-2; possibly TRBD1 for D (5 bases). The CDR3 extends over 14 amino acids. Germline V lookup: CDR1 SQVTM, CDR2 ANQGSEA. V gave up 3 bases and J gave up 4 bases, with 15 bases separating them. The DNA of the CDR3 is TGCAGCGTTGACCGGGACCTTTCGACCTATGGCTACACCTTC. This encodes CSVDRDLSTYGYTF. Supplemented by reference TRBV29-1 and TRBJ1-2, the full variable domain reads SAVISQKPSRDICQRGTSLTIQCQVDSQVTMMFWYRQQPGQSLTLIATANQGSEATYESGFVIDKFPISRPNLTFSTLTVSNMSPEDSSIYLCSVDRDLSTYGYTFGSGTRLTVV.

The rearrangement uses TRBV11-2 and TRBJ1-2, with 8 bases that match TRBD1. The V gene's germline CDR1 is SGHAT and CDR2 FQNNGV. With V trimmed by 1 base and J by 8 bases, 6 bases remained unmatched. This CDR3 region has 14 residues. The chain's CDR3 is CASSLAAGGGGYTF. The CDR3 DNA sequence: TGTGCCAGCAGCTTAGCGGCAGGGGGCGGCGGCTACACCTTC.